Following are 5 T cell receptor beta chains from one sample sequenced in a study of T cells after yellow fever vaccination (dated by TCRdb to about 2019). The method was 5' RACE. Sequencing took place on an Illumina HiSeq 2500. TCRdb applied fastp at Q25 and MiXCR to the public reads, then kept only in-frame beta chains. One record per CDR3 amino acid sequence lists the most common genes and DNA. The sample profile shows about 630,000 distinct CDR3 sequences; over 9% of them were found once. The top ten constitute under 15% of the sample. This specimen's treatment or condition label, per the study, means: live attenuated yellow fever vaccine strain. Material: PBMCs, obtained on the day of the yellow fever booster vaccination. These receptors all come from a man aged 30 to 45 who received the YFV17D yellow fever vaccine.

This clonotype was found a few times. This sequence joins TRBV19 and TRBJ1-1, with D perhaps matching TRBD1 (6 bases). CDR1 and CDR2 from the germline V gene are LNHDA and SQIVND (reference sequence). This CDR3 comprises 13 residues. V was cut by 7 bases and J by 6 bases, with 15 bases left in between. The CDR3 loop is CASMRGFRAEAFF. In nucleotides, the CDR3 is TGTGCCAGTATGAGGGGGTTCAGGGCTGAAGCTTTCTTT.

The chain carries TRBV6-2 or TRBV6-3 and TRBJ1-5, with D possibly being TRBD1 (6 bases). Germline assignment: CDR1 MNHEY and CDR2 SVGEGT. Trimming took off 6 bases at V and 2 bases at J, with 14 bases between the two ends. The CDR3 covers 15 residues. The CDR3 nucleotides read TGTGCCAGCAGGTCGGGGGGCGTCGGCAATCAGCCCCAGCATTTT. Translation: CASRSGGVGNQPQHF.

This clonotype was detected a few times. The chain recombines TRBV25-1 with TRBJ2-7; D remains unclear. Germline V gives CDR1 MGHDK, CDR2 SYGVNS. The CDR3 has 13 residues. V was shortened by 9 bases and J by 1 base, with 13 bases between the two germline ends. The CDR3 bases are TGTGCCAGTGGGAAGGTAGAGTCCTACGAGCAGTACTTC. The encoded protein is CASGKVESYEQYF.

The V call is TRBV27, the J call TRBJ2-7, with TRBD1 as a possible D gene (6 bases). Per the germline V gene, CDR1 is MNHEY and CDR2 is SMNVEV (reference sequence). V dropped 0 bases and J dropped 6 bases, with 12 bases sitting between them. The CDR3 sequence is 14 residues long. For the CDR3, the DNA is TGTGCCAGCAGTTTATCGGGACACCCTAGCGAGCAGTACTTC. Translating gives CASSLSGHPSEQYF.

This chain uses TRBV5-1 with TRBJ2-2; D is possibly TRBD1 (6 bases). The V gene lost 4 bases and the J gene lost 6 bases, with 19 bases spanning the gap. Germline lookup yields CDR1 SGHRS and CDR2 YFSETQ. The CDR3 is 16 residues long. CDR3 in amino acids: CASSQAGTLNAGELFF. DNA for the CDR3: TGCGCCAGCAGCCAGGCCGGGACACTAAACGCCGGGGAGCTGTTTTTT. Looking up the rest from reference TRBV5-1 and TRBJ2-2 gives the full variable domain: KAGVTQTPRYLIKTRGQQVTLSCSPISGHRSVSWYQQTPGQGLQFLFEYFSETQRNKGNFPGRFSGRQFSNSRSEMNVSTLELGDSALYLCASSQAGTLNAGELFFGEGSRLTVL.